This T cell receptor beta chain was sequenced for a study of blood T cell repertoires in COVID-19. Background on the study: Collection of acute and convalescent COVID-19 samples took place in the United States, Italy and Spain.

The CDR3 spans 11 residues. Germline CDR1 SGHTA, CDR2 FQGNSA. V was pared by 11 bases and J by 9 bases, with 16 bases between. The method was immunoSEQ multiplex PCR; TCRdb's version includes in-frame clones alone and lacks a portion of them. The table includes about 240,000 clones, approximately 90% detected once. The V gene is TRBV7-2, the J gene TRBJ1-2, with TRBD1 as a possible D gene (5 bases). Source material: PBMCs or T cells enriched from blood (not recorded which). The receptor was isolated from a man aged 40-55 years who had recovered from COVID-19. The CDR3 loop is CASVGGRSYTF. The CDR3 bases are TGTGCCTCGGTGGGGGGTCGTAGCTACACCTTC.